The clone carrying this T cell receptor (beta chain) showed up many times. Its antigen is currently unknown. The lymph nodes were axillary draining lymph nodes from breast cancer patients. This sample was included in a study of breast tumors, draining lymph nodes, adjacent tissues. Study-wide results and limits: Tumor and nontumor repertoires were significantly more similar in luminal-like than in basal-like breast cancer.

TCRdb fed the multiplex PCR reads into MiXCR, producing one record per CDR3 protein. The repertoire has fewer than 90,000 distinct CDR3 sequences, 25% to 35% of them found once; the top ten carry more than 7%. The sequencing sample was made of axillary lymph node tissue. The receptor comes from a female donor with breast cancer. Some clones in this sample may be carry-over from other donors' samples.

Written as DNA, the CDR3 is TGCGCCAGCAGCTCGACCCTCCAAGAGACCCAGTACTTC. Its translation is CASSSTLQETQYF. This chain links TRBV5-1 with TRBJ2-5; no clear D gene. V dropped 3 bases and J dropped 1 base, with 7 bases sitting between them. The CDR3 is 13 amino acids. CDR1 and CDR2 (germline): SGHRS, YFSETQ.